This passage covers 4 T cell receptor beta chains from one sample sequenced in a study of cytomegalovirus exposure and HLA in healthy donors. Only in-frame clones appear in the TCRdb table, and some are missing; sequencing was by immunoSEQ multiplex PCR. The sample carries about 160,000 clones, 91% recorded once. What was sequenced was PBMCs. The receptors were sampled from a young woman in good health and CMV-seropositive.

This chain joins TRBV30 and TRBJ1-3, with 11 nucleotides matching TRBD1. J lost 6 bases, V lost 1 base, and 2 bases had no gene match. Germline V gene lookup returns CDR1 GTSNPN and CDR2 SVGIG (reference sequence). The CDR3 extends over 14 amino acids. The CDR3 coding sequence is TGTGCCTGGAGTGGGGGACAGGGGGAAAACACCATATATTTT. Protein sequence: CAWSGGQGENTIYF.

The rearrangement links TRBV6-1 to TRBJ2-2, with 7 nucleotides matching TRBD1. The junction had 4 bases not matched to a gene; V was cut back by 4 bases and J by 2 bases. The CDR3 is made up of 15 amino acids. CDR1 is MNHNS, CDR2 SASEGT, per germline. CDR3 nucleotides: TGTGCCAGCAGTGGGGACAGCGCTAACACCGGGGAGCTGTTTTTT. It is translated as CASSGDSANTGELFF.

The sample holds one count of this clone. This chain links TRBV4-1 with TRBJ2-3, with 7 bases matching TRBD1. Germline loops: CDR1 MGHRA, CDR2 YSYEKL. J was trimmed by 5 bases and V by 0 bases; bases with no gene match: 5. The length of the CDR3 is 15 residues. The CDR3 reads CASSQEGRQGDTQYF. CDR3 DNA: TGCGCCAGCAGCCAAGAAGGGAGACAGGGAGATACGCAGTATTTT.

This clone was seen just once. The chain carries TRBV6-4 and TRBJ2-3, with 7 bases matching TRBD1. CDR1 and CDR2 (germline): MRHNA, SNTAGT. Trimming cost V 9 bases and J 3 bases; bases outside gene matches: 3. This CDR3 is 12 amino acids long. The CDR3 nucleotides read TGTGCCAGTAAGGGGGCGACAGATACGCAGTATTTT. Residues: CASKGATDTQYF.